Listed below are T cell receptor beta chains from one sample, sequenced in a study of T cells in Graves' hyperthyroidism and ophthalmopathy. From the multiplex PCR reads, TCRdb called clonotypes with MiXCR, one entry per CDR3 protein. The repertoire holds 600,000 to 650,000 distinct CDR3 sequences, with 20% as singletons. The source material was blood. The receptors stem from a young man with Graves' ophthalmopathy. CDR3s include the opening cysteine and the closing phenylalanine or tryptophan. Size tells how often a clone was seen (once, few, many) or the class of an expanded clone, and some rows leave it out.

v_call,j_call,clone_size,cdr3_aa
TRBV7-3,TRBJ2-1,many,CASSSSALAGGSNEQFF
TRBV28,TRBJ2-1,few,CASSLVVTEQFF
TRBV27,TRBJ2-5,few,CASSLTSGFLGTQYF
TRBV11-3,TRBJ2-7,many,CASSHFEEGEQYF
TRBV28,TRBJ1-2,many,CASSLYLENYGYTF
TRBV7-9,TRBJ2-7,few,CASSGTGNEQYF
TRBV14,TRBJ2-1,many,CASSPLTSGRMNEQFF
TRBV2,TRBJ2-7,many,CASRARGPSGSYEQYF
TRBV2,TRBJ2-2,-,CAAFSGGDANTGELFF
TRBV5-1,TRBJ2-3,-,CASSHHRGQTDTQYF
TRBV7-6,TRBJ2-1,-,CASRRLAGEGEQFF
TRBV11-2,TRBJ2-7,many,CASSFRKYEQYF
TRBV4-1,TRBJ1-5,few,CASSHTGQGVQPQHF
TRBV25-1,TRBJ2-6,-,CASSEAGKVSSGANVLTF
TRBV29-1,TRBJ2-1,-,CSAPVGLSSYNEQFF
TRBV10-3,TRBJ1-1,few,CAISDGSEAFF
TRBV18,TRBJ1-2,many,CASSPPTETNYGYTF
TRBV30,TRBJ2-7,-,CAWSNAGAPEQYF
TRBV28,TRBJ1-2,-,CASSSGQAIANYGYTF
TRBV6-1,TRBJ1-2,-,CASRDTDRIGYTF
TRBV19,TRBJ1-5,-,CASSTPTGAVAGYSNQPQHF
TRBV20-1,TRBJ2-1,few,CSGLAGVTGNEQFF